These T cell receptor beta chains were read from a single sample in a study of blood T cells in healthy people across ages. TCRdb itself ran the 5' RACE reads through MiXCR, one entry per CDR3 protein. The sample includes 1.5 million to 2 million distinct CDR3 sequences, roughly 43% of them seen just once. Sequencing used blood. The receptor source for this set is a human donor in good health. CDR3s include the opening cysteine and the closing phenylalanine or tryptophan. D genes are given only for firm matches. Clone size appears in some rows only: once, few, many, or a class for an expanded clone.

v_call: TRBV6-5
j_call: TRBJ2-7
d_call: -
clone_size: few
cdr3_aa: CASSPPDSPYEQYF
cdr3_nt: TGTGCCAGCAGTCCACCAGACAGCCCCTACGAGCAGTACTTC

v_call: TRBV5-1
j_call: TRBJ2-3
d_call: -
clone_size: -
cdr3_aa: CASSAGAVVLDTQYF
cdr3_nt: TGCGCCAGTAGTGCGGGGGCGGTTGTTTTGGATACGCAGTATTTT

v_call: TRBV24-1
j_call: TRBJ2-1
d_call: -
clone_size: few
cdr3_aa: CATSVSDLYSEQFF
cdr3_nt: TGTGCCACCAGTGTTAGCGACCTCTACAGTGAGCAGTTCTTC

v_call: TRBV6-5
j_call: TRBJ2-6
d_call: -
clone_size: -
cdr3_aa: CASSYSKVPGGRSGANVLTF
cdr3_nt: TGTGCCAGCAGTTACTCGAAGGTCCCAGGCGGACGATCTGGGGCCAACGTCCTGACTTTC

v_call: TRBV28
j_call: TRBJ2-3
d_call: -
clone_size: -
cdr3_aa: CASSNIQRDTQYF
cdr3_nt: TGTGCCAGCAGCAACATCCAGAGGGATACGCAGTATTTT

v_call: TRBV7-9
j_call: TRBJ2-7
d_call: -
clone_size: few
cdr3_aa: CAITWGEVEQYF
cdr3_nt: TGTGCCATCACCTGGGGGGAAGTGGAGCAGTACTTC

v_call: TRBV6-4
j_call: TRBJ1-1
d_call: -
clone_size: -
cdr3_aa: CASSPTILLNTEAFF
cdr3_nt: TGTGCCAGCAGTCCTACCATCCTCCTCAACACTGAAGCTTTCTTT

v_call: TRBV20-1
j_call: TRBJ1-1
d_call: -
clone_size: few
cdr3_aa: CSAETRAPVGISDTEAFF
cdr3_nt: TGCAGTGCCGAGACGAGAGCCCCTGTGGGGATTTCGGACACTGAAGCTTTCTTT

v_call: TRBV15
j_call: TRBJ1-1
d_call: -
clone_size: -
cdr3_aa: CATSRTDRYAFF
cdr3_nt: TGTGCCACCAGCAGAACCGACAGGTACGCTTTCTTT

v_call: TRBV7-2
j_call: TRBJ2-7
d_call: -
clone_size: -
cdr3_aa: CASSSLLLPQYF
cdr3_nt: TGTGCCAGCAGCTCCCTTCTCCTTCCCCAGTACTTC

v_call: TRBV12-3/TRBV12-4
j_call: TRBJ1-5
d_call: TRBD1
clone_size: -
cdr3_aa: CASSFSGGKNQPQHF
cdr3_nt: TGTGCCAGCAGTTTTTCAGGGGGCAAGAATCAGCCCCAGCATTTT

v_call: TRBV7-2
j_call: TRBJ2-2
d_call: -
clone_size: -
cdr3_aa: CASSSPYEGELFF
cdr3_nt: TGTGCCAGCAGCTCCCCTTACGAGGGGGAGCTGTTTTTT

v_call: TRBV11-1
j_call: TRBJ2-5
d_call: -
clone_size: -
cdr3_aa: CASNDASQETQYF
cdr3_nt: TGTGCCAGCAACGATGCCAGCCAAGAGACCCAGTACTTC

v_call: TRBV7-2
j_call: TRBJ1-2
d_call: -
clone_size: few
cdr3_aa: CASSLVFGALRGYTF
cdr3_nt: TGTGCCAGCAGCTTAGTCTTTGGGGCGCTCAGAGGCTACACCTTC

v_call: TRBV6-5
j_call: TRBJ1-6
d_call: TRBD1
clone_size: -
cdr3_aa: CASSRGDRGGSPLHF
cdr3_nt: TGTGCCAGCAGTAGAGGGGACAGGGGAGGTTCACCCCTCCACTTT

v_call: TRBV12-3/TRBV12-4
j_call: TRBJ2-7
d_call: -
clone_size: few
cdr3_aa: CASSFDTTGPYEQYF
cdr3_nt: TGTGCCAGCAGTTTCGATACGACAGGCCCCTACGAGCAGTACTTC

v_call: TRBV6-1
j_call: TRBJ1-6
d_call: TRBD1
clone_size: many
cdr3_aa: CASSRDSGAGSPLHF
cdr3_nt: TGTGCCAGCTCTAGGGACAGTGGCGCGGGGTCACCCCTCCACTTT

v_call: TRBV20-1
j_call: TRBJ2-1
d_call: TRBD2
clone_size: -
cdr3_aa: CSATRRREGNNEQFF
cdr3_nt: TGCAGTGCCACCCGGAGGAGGGAGGGGAACAATGAGCAGTTCTTC

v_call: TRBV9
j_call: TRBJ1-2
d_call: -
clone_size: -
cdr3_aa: CASSVDYNYGYTF
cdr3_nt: TGTGCCAGCAGCGTAGATTATAACTATGGCTACACCTTC

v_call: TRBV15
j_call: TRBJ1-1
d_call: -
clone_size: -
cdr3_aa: CATSRDLSTKAFF
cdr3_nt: TGTGCCACCAGCAGAGATCTGAGCACTAAAGCTTTCTTT

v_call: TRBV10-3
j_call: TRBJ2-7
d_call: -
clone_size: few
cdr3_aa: CAISADQFLHEQYF
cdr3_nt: TGTGCCATCAGTGCGGATCAGTTCCTCCACGAGCAGTACTTC

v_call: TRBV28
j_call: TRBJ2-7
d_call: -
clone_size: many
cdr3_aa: CASSPPGGPYEQYF
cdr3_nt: TGTGCCAGCAGCCCTCCGGGGGGCCCCTACGAGCAGTACTTC

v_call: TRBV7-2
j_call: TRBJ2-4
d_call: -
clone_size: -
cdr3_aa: CASSLHGGGQDIQYF
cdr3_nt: TGTGCCAGCAGCTTACACGGGGGTGGGCAGGACATTCAGTACTTC

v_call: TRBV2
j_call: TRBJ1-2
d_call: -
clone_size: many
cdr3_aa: CASSEVGYTF
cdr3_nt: TGTGCCAGCAGTGAAGTTGGCTACACCTTC

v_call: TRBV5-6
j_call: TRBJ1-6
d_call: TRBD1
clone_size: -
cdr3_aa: CASSLSGGGSNSPLHF
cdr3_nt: TGTGCCAGCAGCTTGTCAGGAGGGGGCTCGAATTCACCCCTCCACTTT